The 13 T cell receptor beta chains presented below share a single source sample, sequenced in a study of somatic mutations in cytotoxic T cells in rheumatoid arthritis. Clones were read by immunoSEQ multiplex PCR, and TCRdb kept only the in-frame ones, dropping some. The sample contains about 36,000 clones, less than 85% of which appear only once. What was sequenced was CD8+ T cells sorted from blood. Receptor source: a middle-aged man in good health.

The chain links TRBV5-1 to TRBJ2-5; 7 bases are shared with TRBD1. The J call is uncertain, as TRBJ2-7 better fits the DNA end. The CDR3 extends over 14 amino acids. Germline values: CDR1 SGHRS, CDR2 YFSETQ. The CDR3 spells CASSLGTAAYEQYF. The CDR3 DNA reads as TGCGCCAGCAGCTTAGGGACAGCTGCCTACGAGCAGTACTTC.

The rearrangement joins TRBV29-1 to TRBJ1-5, with a tentative D call TRBD1 (6 bases). Germline assignment: CDR1 SQVTM and CDR2 ANQGSEA. V was clipped by 4 bases and J by 5 bases, with 9 bases between them. The length of the CDR3 is 12 residues. Written as DNA, the CDR3 is TGCAGCGTTGGAGAGGGGGATCAGCCCCAGCATTTT. Its protein is CSVGEGDQPQHF.

The rearrangement joins TRBV10-3 to TRBJ2-7, with TRBD2 matching over 12 bases. Unmatched junction bases numbered 2, after V lost 4 bases and J lost 1 base. Germline CDR1 reads ENHRY; CDR2 reads SYGVKD. The CDR3 runs 15 residues. The CDR3 loop is CAISGGTSGSYEQYF. CDR3 nucleotide sequence: TGTGCCATCAGTGGGGGGACTAGCGGGTCCTACGAGCAGTACTTC.

In its sample, this clone was seen once. The genes are TRBV11-2 and TRBJ1-1, with a tentative D call TRBD1 (5 bases). The CDR3 sequence is 16 residues long. V was shortened by 2 bases and J by 1 base, with 14 bases between the two germline ends. CDR1 is SGHAT and CDR2 is FQNNGV in the germline V gene. The CDR3 DNA follows: TGTGCCAGCAGCTTATTCGTGACAGCGGCGAACACTGAAGCTTTCTTT. This codes for CASSLFVTAANTEAFF. Together with reference TRBV11-2 and TRBJ1-1, the CDR3 gives the full variable domain: EAGVAQSPRYKIIEKRQSVAFWCNPISGHATLYWYQQILGQGPKLLIQFQNNGVVDDSQLPKDRFSAERLKGVDSTLKIQPAKLEDSAVYLCASSLFVTAANTEAFFGQGTRLTVV.

The V and J genes are TRBV7-9 and TRBJ2-3, with 9 bases lining up with TRBD1. Germline lookup yields CDR1 SEHNR and CDR2 FQNEAQ (reference sequence). Trimming removed 1 base from V and 3 bases from J; junction bases left unmatched: 5. This CDR3 is built from 16 residues. The CDR3 DNA follows: TGTGCCAGCAGCTTAGTTACAGGGGGCGGAACAGATACGCAGTATTTT. Its protein is CASSLVTGGGTDTQYF.

This sequence joins TRBV6-6 and TRBJ2-3; unclear D gene. The CDR3 is 15 residues long. The germline V gene encodes CDR1 MNHNY and CDR2 SVGAGI (reference sequence). V was clipped by 5 bases and J by 0 bases, with 12 bases between them. The CDR3: CASSTPGASTDTQYF. The CDR3 DNA reads as TGTGCCAGCAGTACCCCCGGAGCTAGCACAGATACGCAGTATTTT.

This chain connects TRBV5-8 to TRBJ1-1; D gene uncertain. The V end was cut by 0 bases, the J end by 0 bases, with 6 bases between. The CDR3 has 14 residues. Germline loops: CDR1 SGHTS, CDR2 YDEGEE. The CDR3 sequence is CASSLGRLNTEAFF. Here the CDR3 DNA reads TGTGCCAGCAGCTTGGGCAGACTGAACACTGAAGCTTTCTTT.

The chain carries TRBV4-1 and TRBJ2-5, with 7 positions matching TRBD2. The J call may be wrong; the DNA end is better matched by TRBJ2-7. This CDR3 has 16 amino acids. Germline V lookup: CDR1 MGHRA, CDR2 YSYEKL. In DNA, the CDR3 is TGCGCCAGCAGCCAAGATCTCCGGGGGGTTCCCTACGAGCAGTACTTC. Translated, it gives CASSQDLRGVPYEQYF.

This clone is a singleton in its sample. J is TRBJ1-1 and V is TRBV28; tentatively, D is TRBD1 (6 bases). Germline values: CDR1 MDHEN, CDR2 SYDVKM. This CDR3 comprises 14 residues. V was shortened by 4 bases and J by 3 bases, with 12 bases between the two germline ends. Written as DNA, the CDR3 is TGTGCCAGCAGTTGGTACCCAGGGGACACTGAAGCTTTCTTT. Amino acids: CASSWYPGDTEAFF.

V usage is TRBV5-6 and J usage is TRBJ1-2; possible D gene TRBD1, 6 bases. The CDR3 runs to 14 residues. V shed 4 bases and J shed 4 bases, with 14 bases lying between them. Germline V CDR1 and CDR2: SGHDT, YYEEEE. The CDR3 sequence: CASSPEGGGYGYTF. CDR3 bases: TGTGCCAGCAGCCCGGAGGGGGGAGGCTATGGCTACACCTTC.

The gene calls are TRBV10-3 and TRBJ1-2; no clear D. Germline CDR1 reads ENHRY; CDR2 reads SYGVKD. This CDR3 comprises 10 residues. The V and J ends lost 10 bases and 4 bases respectively, with 7 bases between them. The CDR3 region has the DNA TGTGCCACCTATGGCTATGGCTACACCTTC. Protein sequence: CATYGYGYTF.

The V and J genes are TRBV28 and TRBJ1-1; D unclear. From germline, CDR1 is MDHEN and CDR2 SYDVKM. This CDR3 is built from 13 residues. V was cut by 2 bases and J by 6 bases, with 10 bases left in between. The DNA for the CDR3 is TGTGCCAGCAGTTTAAAAGGGCCAGCTGAAGCTTTCTTT. As protein: CASSLKGPAEAFF.

This clone appeared a single time. The chain carries TRBV28 and TRBJ1-1; D ambiguous. Trimming took 2 bases from V and 5 from J, leaving 9 bases between them. The CDR3 length is 13 residues. Germline CDR1 is MDHEN and CDR2 is SYDVKM. The CDR3 DNA sequence: TGTGCCAGCAGTTTAGGGCCGGATACTGAAGCTTTCTTT. Protein product: CASSLGPDTEAFF.